This T cell receptor beta chain is drawn from a study of glioma-infiltrating T cells after dendritic cell vaccination. Study-level background: Autologous tumor lysate-pulsed dendritic cell vaccination was given between the early 2000s and the early 2010s.

Germline V gives CDR1 SGHAT, CDR2 FQNNGV. This CDR3 contains 16 residues. V was cut by 5 bases and J by 4 bases, with 18 bases left in between. Sample time point: after dendritic cell vaccination, including at tumor progression/relapse. All glioblastoma patients lacked an isocitrate dehydrogenase mutation. Measured with immunoSEQ multiplex PCR; TCRdb has only the in-frame clones, and not every one. The repertoire holds 70,000 to 90,000 clones, with about four fifths as singletons. The origin of this receptor is a human donor with glioblastoma. Sequencing used blood, obtained after dendritic cell vaccination. The V and J genes are TRBV11-2 and TRBJ2-1, with a weak D call TRBD2 (7 bases). The CDR3 spells CASSPHGGGGYNEQFF. The CDR3 nucleotides read TGTGCCAGCAGCCCCCATGGGGGGGGCGGTTACAATGAGCAGTTCTTC.